This paragraph covers one T cell receptor beta chain sequence. Its antigen is as yet unknown. It was with 60 Vbeta and 13 Jbeta primers that the PCR ran. Profiling relied on immunoSEQ multiplex PCR, and the TCRdb table lists in-frame clones only, not all of them. The sample records some 140,000 clones, roughly 80% being singletons. This sample is drawn from a study of cytomegalovirus exposure and HLA in healthy donors. As for the study in general: Findings of an earlier analysis included roughly 110 million unique TCR beta sequences from 180 million or so T cells.

General study findings and limits: Trimming of TCR beta V- and J-genes showed a link, identified in a later analysis, to a missense DCLRE1C variant.

This clonotype originated in a man aged 45-65 years in good health and CMV-seronegative. The specimen was PBMCs.

CDR3 protein: CAWSVRERETQYF. The CDR3 DNA sequence: TGTGCCTGGAGTGTAAGGGAGCGGGAGACCCAGTACTTC. This rearrangement joins TRBV30 to TRBJ2-5, with D possibly being TRBD2 (5 bases). CDR1 is GTSNPN and CDR2 is SVGIG in the germline V gene (reference sequence). This CDR3 has 13 residues. The V gene lost 0 bases and the J gene lost 5 bases, with 10 bases spanning the gap.